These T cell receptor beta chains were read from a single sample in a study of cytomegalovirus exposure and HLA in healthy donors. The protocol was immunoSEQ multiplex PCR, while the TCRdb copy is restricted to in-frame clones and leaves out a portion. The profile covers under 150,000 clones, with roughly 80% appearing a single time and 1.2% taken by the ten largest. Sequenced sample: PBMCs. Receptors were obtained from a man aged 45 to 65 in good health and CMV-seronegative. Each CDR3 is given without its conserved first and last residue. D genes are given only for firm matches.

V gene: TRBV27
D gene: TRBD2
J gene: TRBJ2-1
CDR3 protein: ASSFPTSGSYNEQF

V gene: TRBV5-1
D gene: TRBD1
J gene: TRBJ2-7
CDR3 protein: ASSLGDRGALDEQY

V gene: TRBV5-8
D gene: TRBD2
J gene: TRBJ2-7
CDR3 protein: ASSLVVAGPYEQY

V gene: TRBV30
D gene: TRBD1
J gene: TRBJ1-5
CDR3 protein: AWSLGQGFSIGNQPQH

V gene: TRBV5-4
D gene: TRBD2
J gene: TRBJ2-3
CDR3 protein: ASSPGTSIEADTQY

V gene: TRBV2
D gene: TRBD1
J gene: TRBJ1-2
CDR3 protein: ASSEGGQGGGYT

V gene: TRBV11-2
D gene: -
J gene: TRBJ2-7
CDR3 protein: ASSLGVGVHEQY

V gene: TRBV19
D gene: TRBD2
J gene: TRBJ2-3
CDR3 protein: ASSMSSGDTDTQY

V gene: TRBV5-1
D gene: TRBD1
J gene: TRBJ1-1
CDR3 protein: ASSSQGRTEAF

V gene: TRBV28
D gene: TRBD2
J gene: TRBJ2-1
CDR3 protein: ASSLPGVAGSYNEQF

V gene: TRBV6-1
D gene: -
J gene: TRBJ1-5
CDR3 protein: ASTTPNQPQH

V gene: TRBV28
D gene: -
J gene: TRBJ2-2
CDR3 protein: ASSSPPGGQRELF